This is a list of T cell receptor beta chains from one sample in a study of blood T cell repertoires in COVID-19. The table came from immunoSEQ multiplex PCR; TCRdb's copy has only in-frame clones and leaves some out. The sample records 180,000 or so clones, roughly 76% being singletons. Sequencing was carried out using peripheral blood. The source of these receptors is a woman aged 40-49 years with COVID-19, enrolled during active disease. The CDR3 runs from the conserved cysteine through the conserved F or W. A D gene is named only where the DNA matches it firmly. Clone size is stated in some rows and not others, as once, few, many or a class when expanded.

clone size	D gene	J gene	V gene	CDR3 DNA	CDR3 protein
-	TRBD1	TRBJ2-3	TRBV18	TGTGCCAGCTCTTTAGGACAGGGGGCCACAGATACGCAGTATTTT	CASSLGQGATDTQYF
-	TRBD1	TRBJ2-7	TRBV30	TGTGCCGGATTGACAGGGGTCTACGAGCAGTACTTC	CAGLTGVYEQYF
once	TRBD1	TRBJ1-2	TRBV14	TGTGCCAGCAGCAATCGAGGGGGACAGGGGATCTATGGCTACACCTTC	CASSNRGGQGIYGYTF
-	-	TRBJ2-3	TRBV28	TGTGCCAGCAGTTTCGCCCGAGTTTGGCGGGTCATCGATACGCAGTATTTT	CASSFARVWRVIDTQYF
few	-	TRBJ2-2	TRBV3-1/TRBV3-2	TGTGCCAGCAGCCAGAAGGGGCTGAACACCGGGGAGCTGTTTTTT	CASSQKGLNTGELFF
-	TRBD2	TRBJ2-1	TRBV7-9	TGTGCCGGATCGGGACTAGCGGACTCGAGCTCCTACAATGAGCAGTTCTTC	CAGSGLADSSSYNEQFF
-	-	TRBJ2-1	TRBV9	TGTGCCAGCAGCGTAAGAATAGGGTCAGGAGGTTACAATGAGCAGTTCTTC	CASSVRIGSGGYNEQFF
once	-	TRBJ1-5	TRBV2	TGTGCCAGCAGTGAAGCAGGGAGGACTTCCTATCAGCCCCAGCATTTT	CASSEAGRTSYQPQHF
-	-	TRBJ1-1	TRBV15	TGTGCCACCAGCCAACAGAAACGACAGGATGAAGCTTTCTTT	CATSQQKRQDEAFF
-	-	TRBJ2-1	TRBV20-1	TGCAGTGCTAGTGCTAGCATCGGGTCCAATGAGCAGTTCTTC	CSASASIGSNEQFF
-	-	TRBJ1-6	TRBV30	TGTGCCTGGAATACAGCCCGAAATTCACCCCTCCACTTT	CAWNTARNSPLHF
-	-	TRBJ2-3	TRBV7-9	TGTGCCAGCCTCCTCACAGATACGCAGTATTTT	CASLLTDTQYF
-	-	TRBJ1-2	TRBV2	TGTGCCAGCAGGGCCGCCGGGTCGTCCTATGGCTACACCTTC	CASRAAGSSYGYTF
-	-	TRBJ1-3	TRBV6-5	TGTGCCAGCAGCGGGAGGACGGGGCTCGGAAACACCATATATTTT	CASSGRTGLGNTIYF
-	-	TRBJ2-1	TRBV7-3	TGTGCCAGCAGGTTGCGGGACGGGAGAGAGTTCTTC	CASRLRDGREFF
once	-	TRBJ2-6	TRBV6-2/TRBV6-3	TGTGCCAGCAGTTACATCATGTCTGGGGCCAACGTCCTGACTTTC	CASSYIMSGANVLTF
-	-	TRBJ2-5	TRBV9	TGTGCCAGCAGCGCTGAAGGATCTTTCCGAGGGGAGACCCAGTACTTC	CASSAEGSFRGETQYF
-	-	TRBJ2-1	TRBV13	TGTGCCAGCAGACCCAGAAGCGGAGCCCAGTACAATGAGCAGTTCTTC	CASRPRSGAQYNEQFF
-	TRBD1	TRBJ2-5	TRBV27	TGTGCCAGCAGTCCCTGGACAGGGGGCGTAGAGACCCAGTACTTC	CASSPWTGGVETQYF
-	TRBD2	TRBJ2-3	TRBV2	TGTGCCAGCCGGACTAGCGGGGATGATACGCAGTATTTT	CASRTSGDDTQYF
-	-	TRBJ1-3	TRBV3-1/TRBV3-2	TGTGCCAGCAGCCAAGGCGGTTTTGGAAACACCATATATTTT	CASSQGGFGNTIYF
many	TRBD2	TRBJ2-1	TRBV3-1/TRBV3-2	TGTGCCAGCAGCCAGAGGACTAGTTCAGGAGAGCAGTTCTTC	CASSQRTSSGEQFF
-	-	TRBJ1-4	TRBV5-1	TGCGCCAGCAGAGCACAGGGTACGGCTAATGAAAAACTGTTTTTT	CASRAQGTANEKLFF
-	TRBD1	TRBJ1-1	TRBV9	TGTGCCAGCAGCGCGACAGGGGGCACGGCTGAAGCTTTCTTT	CASSATGGTAEAFF
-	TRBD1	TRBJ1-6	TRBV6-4	TGTGCCAGCAGTGACTCGGGACAGGGAGGGTCACCCCTCCACTTT	CASSDSGQGGSPLHF
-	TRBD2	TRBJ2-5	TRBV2	TGTGCCAGCAGTGCGGAGTTACTAGCGGGGCAAGAGACCCAGTACTTC	CASSAELLAGQETQYF
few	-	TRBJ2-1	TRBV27	TGTGCCAGCAGATACTCTAGCGTTAGTGAGCAGTTCTTC	CASRYSSVSEQFF
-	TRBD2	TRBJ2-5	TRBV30	TGTGCCTGGAGCGCGGGAGGAGAGACCCAGTACTTC	CAWSAGGETQYF
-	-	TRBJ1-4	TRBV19	TGTGCCAGTAGTACGGCGGCGGAAAAACTGTTTTTT	CASSTAAEKLFF
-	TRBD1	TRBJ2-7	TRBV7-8	TGTGCCAGCAGCTTACTAGGGGGCCCCTACGAGCAGTACTTC	CASSLLGGPYEQYF
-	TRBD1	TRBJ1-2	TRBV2	TGTGCCAGCAGTGACCGGACAGGGGGCAACTATGGCTACACCTTC	CASSDRTGGNYGYTF
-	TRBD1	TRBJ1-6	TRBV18	TGTGCCAGCCGAACCATCGGACAGGTTGGATCACCCCTCCACTTT	CASRTIGQVGSPLHF
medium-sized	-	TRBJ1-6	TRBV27	TGTGCCAGCAGCTCCCTGGGGCAGTCCTATAATTCACCCCTCCACTTT	CASSSLGQSYNSPLHF
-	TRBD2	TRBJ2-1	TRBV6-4	TGTGCCAGCAGTGAGCGGGAGTACAATGAGCAGTTCTTC	CASSEREYNEQFF
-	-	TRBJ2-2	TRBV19	TGTGCCAGTACCGCGACGGGGAACACCGGGGAGCTGTTTTTT	CASTATGNTGELFF
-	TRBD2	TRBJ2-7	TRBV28	TGTGCCAGCAGGGGCAGCGGGAGTTCCCCCTACGAGCAGTACTTC	CASRGSGSSPYEQYF
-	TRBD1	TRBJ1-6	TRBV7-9	TGTGCCAGCATGCCCGGGACAGGCCTCGGATCCCTCCACTTT	CASMPGTGLGSLHF
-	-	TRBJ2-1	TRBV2	TGTGCCAGCAGTGAGTCCCCAAACAATGAGCAGTTCTTC	CASSESPNNEQFF
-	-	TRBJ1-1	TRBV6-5	TGTGCCAGCAGTTACGGGTGGGCCCGTAAGGACACTGAAGCTTTCTTT	CASSYGWARKDTEAFF
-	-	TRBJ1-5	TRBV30	TGTGCCTGGAGCGCGCAGATCGGGGGTCAGCCCCAGCATTTT	CAWSAQIGGQPQHF
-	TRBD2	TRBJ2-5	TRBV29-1	TGCAGCGTTGAATTCCCCACTACTAGCGGGGCCCAAGAGACCCAGTACTTC	CSVEFPTTSGAQETQYF
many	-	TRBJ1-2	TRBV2	TGTGCCAGCAGTGAGGTAGTGGGCTACACCTTC	CASSEVVGYTF
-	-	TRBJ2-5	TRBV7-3	TGTGCCAGCAGCTTAGCCCTTGAGCCTATGGAGACCCAGTACTTC	CASSLALEPMETQYF
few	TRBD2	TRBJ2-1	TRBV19	TGTGCCAGTACGACAGCGGGAGACTACAATGAGCAGTTCTTC	CASTTAGDYNEQFF
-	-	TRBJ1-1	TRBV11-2	TGTGCCAGCAGCTTAGGTACAGGGCTGAATGCTTTCTTT	CASSLGTGLNAFF
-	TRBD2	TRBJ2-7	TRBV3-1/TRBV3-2	TGTGCCAGCAGCTGGACTAGCGGGAGGGCCAACGAGCAGTACTTC	CASSWTSGRANEQYF
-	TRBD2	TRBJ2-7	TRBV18	TGTGCCAGCTCGGCGGGGGTAGGCTCCTACGAGCAGTACTTC	CASSAGVGSYEQYF
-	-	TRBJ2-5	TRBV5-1	TGCGCCAGCAGCTTGCTTAGCCTCCAAGAGACCCAGTACTTC	CASSLLSLQETQYF